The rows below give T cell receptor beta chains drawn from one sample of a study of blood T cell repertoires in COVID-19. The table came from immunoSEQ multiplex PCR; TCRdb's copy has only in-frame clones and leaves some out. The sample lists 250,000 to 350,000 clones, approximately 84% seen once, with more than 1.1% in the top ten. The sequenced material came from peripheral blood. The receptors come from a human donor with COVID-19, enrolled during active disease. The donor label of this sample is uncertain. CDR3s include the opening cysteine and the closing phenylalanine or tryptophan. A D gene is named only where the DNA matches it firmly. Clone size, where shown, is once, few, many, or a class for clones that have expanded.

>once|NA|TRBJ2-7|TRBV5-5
CASSLEVTPGEQYF
TGTGCCAGCAGCTTAGAGGTCACCCCGGGGGAGCAGTACTTC
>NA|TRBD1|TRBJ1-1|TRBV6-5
CAARRRDRETEAFF
TGTGCCGCTAGGAGAAGGGACAGGGAAACTGAAGCTTTCTTT
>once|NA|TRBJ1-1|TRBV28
CASREQGVNTEAFF
TGTGCCAGCAGGGAGCAGGGTGTTAACACTGAAGCTTTCTTT
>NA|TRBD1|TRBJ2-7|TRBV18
CASSKNYSPTGIHEQYF
TGTGCCAGCTCTAAAAACTATAGTCCGACAGGGATCCACGAGCAGTACTTC
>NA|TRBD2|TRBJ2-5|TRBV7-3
CASSPGGDGSQETQYF
TGTGCCAGCAGCCCCGGGGGGGACGGGTCCCAAGAGACCCAGTACTTC
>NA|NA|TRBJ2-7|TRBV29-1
CSAGTNRGNEQYF
TGCAGCGCCGGGACGAATAGGGGGAACGAGCAGTACTTC
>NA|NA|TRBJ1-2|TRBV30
CAWSVSGIIIYGYTF
TGTGCCTGGAGTGTATCAGGGATTATAATCTATGGCTACACCTTC
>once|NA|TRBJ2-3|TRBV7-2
CASSLVGGHQDTQYF
TGTGCCAGCAGCTTAGTCGGGGGGCACCAAGATACGCAGTATTTT
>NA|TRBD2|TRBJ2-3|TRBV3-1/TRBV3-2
CASSPLDRLAGGLGTQYF
TGTGCCAGCAGCCCCCTAGACCGACTAGCGGGAGGGCTCGGTACGCAGTATTTT
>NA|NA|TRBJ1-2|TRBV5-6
CASSLDRRQGNYGYTF
TGTGCCAGCAGCTTGGATCGGCGGCAGGGGAACTATGGCTACACCTTC
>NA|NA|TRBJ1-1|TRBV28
CASSEGSHTEAFF
TGTGCCAGCAGTGAGGGATCCCACACTGAAGCTTTCTTT
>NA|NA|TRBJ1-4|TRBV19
CASSITSNEKLFF
TGTGCCAGTAGTATTACTTCTAATGAAAAACTGTTTTTT
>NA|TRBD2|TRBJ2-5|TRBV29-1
CSVGGGPRSETQYF
TGCAGCGTGGGGGGGGGACCGAGGTCGGAGACCCAGTACTTC
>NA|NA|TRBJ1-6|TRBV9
CASNTLGAPLHF
TGTGCCAGCAACACCTTAGGGGCACCCCTCCACTTT
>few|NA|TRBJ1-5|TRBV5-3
CASLQPQHF
TGTGCCAGTCTACAGCCCCAGCATTTT
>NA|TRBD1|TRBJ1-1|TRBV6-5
CASPRDRGPNTEAFF
TGTGCCAGTCCCCGGGACAGGGGCCCCAACACTGAAGCTTTCTTT
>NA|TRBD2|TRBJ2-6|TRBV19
CASTTSAGGTGANVLTF
TGTGCCAGTACCACTTCCGCGGGAGGAACTGGGGCCAACGTCCTGACTTTC
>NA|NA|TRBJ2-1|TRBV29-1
CSVAGTSYNEQFF
TGCAGCGTCGCCGGGACTTCTTACAATGAGCAGTTCTTC
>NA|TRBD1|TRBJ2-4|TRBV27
CASSFLSSDRGQNIQYF
TGTGCCAGCAGTTTTCTCTCCTCGGACAGGGGCCAAAACATTCAGTACTTC
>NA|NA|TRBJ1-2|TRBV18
CASSPDRNYGYTF
TGTGCCAGCTCACCCGACAGGAACTATGGCTACACCTTC
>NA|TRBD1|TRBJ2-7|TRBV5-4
CASSLGQGFSEQYF
TGTGCCAGCAGCTTGGGACAGGGATTCAGCGAGCAGTACTTC
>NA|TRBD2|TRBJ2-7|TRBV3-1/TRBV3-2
CASSQSGSPYEQYF
TGTGCCAGCAGCCAAAGCGGGAGCCCCTACGAGCAGTACTTC
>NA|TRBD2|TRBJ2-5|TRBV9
CASSVATSWETQYF
TGTGCCAGCAGCGTAGCGACTAGCTGGGAGACCCAGTACTTC
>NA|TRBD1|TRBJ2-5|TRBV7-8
CASSVGQGWETQYF
TGTGCCAGCAGCGTCGGACAGGGCTGGGAGACCCAGTACTTC
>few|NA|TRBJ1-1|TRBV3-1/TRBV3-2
CASSRWDKLNTEAFF
TGTGCCAGCAGCCGATGGGACAAATTGAACACTGAAGCTTTCTTT
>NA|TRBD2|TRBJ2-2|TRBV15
CATSRETSGKMELFF
TGTGCCACCAGCAGAGAGACTAGCGGGAAAATGGAGCTGTTTTTT
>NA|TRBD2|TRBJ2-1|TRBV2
CASNKLAGGRNEQFF
TGTGCCAGCAACAAGCTAGCGGGAGGGCGTAATGAGCAGTTCTTC
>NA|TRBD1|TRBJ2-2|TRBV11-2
CASSKQLPGQGTGELFF
TGTGCCAGCAGCAAGCAATTGCCGGGACAGGGGACCGGGGAGCTGTTTTTT
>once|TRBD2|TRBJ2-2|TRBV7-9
CASSLGGTSGNSGELFF
TGTGCCAGCAGCTTAGGGGGGACTAGCGGGAATTCCGGGGAGCTGTTTTTT
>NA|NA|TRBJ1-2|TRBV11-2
CASSSQDRNYGYTF
TGTGCCAGCAGCTCCCAGGACAGAAACTATGGCTACACCTTC
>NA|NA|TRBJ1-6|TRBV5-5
CASSLAGSYNSPLHF
TGTGCCAGCAGCTTGGCGGGCTCCTATAATTCACCCCTCCACTTT
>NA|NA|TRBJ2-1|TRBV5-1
CASSYRTNDNEQFF
TGCGCCAGCAGCTACCGGACTAATGACAATGAGCAGTTCTTC
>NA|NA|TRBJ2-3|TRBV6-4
CASSDPGQSPDTQYF
TGTGCCAGCAGTGACCCCGGACAGTCCCCAGATACGCAGTATTTT
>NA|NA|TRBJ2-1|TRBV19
CASSIEVGTLNNEQFF
TGTGCCAGTAGTATAGAGGTTGGGACTCTAAATAATGAGCAGTTCTTC
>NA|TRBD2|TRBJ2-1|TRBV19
CASSIGTGGPNEQFF
TGTGCCAGTAGTATAGGGACGGGAGGACCGAATGAGCAGTTCTTC
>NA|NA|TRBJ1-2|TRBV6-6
CASRPQSDPGGYTF
TGTGCCAGCAGACCTCAAAGTGACCCGGGTGGCTACACCTTC
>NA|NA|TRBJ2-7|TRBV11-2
CASSLGVGHAYEQYF
TGTGCCAGCAGCTTAGGGGTGGGACACGCCTACGAGCAGTACTTC
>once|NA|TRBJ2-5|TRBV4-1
CASSQDRSGQETQYF
TGCGCCAGCAGCCAAGATAGAAGCGGCCAAGAGACCCAGTACTTC
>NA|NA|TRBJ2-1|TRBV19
CASRNLLPPGEQFF
TGTGCCAGTAGGAATCTACTTCCACCCGGTGAGCAGTTCTTC
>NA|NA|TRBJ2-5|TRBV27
CASSYRTAGGETQYF
TGTGCCAGCAGTTACCGGACAGCTGGGGGAGAGACCCAGTACTTC
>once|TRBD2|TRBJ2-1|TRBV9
CASSLSGTYNEQFF
TGTGCCAGCAGCCTTAGCGGGACTTACAATGAGCAGTTCTTC
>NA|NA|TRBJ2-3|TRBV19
CASTSVGGVGTDTQYF
TGTGCCAGTACCTCCGTAGGAGGGGTCGGCACAGATACGCAGTATTTT
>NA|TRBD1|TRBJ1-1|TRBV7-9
CASSFEGADTEAFF
TGTGCCAGCAGCTTTGAGGGGGCGGACACTGAAGCTTTCTTT
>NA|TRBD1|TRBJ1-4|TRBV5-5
CASSPGTGRGFPNEKLFF
TGTGCCAGCAGCCCTGGGACAGGGAGAGGGTTTCCTAATGAAAAACTGTTTTTT
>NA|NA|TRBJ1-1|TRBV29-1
CSVYDRGTEAFF
TGCAGCGTTTATGACAGAGGCACTGAAGCTTTCTTT
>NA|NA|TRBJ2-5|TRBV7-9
CASSFGETQYF
TGTGCCAGCAGCTTCGGGGAGACCCAGTACTTC
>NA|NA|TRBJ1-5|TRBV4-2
CASSQVTARGNQPQHF
TGTGCCAGCAGCCAAGTCACCGCCCGGGGCAATCAGCCCCAGCATTTT
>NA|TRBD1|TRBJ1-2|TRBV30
CAWRKDRARGYTF
TGTGCCTGGAGGAAAGACAGGGCTCGGGGCTACACCTTC
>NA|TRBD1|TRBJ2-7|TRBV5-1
CASSADQGASREQYF
TGCGCCAGCAGCGCTGACCAGGGGGCCTCTAGGGAGCAGTACTTC
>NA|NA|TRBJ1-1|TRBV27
CASSFVWGEDTEAFF
TGTGCCAGCAGTTTCGTCTGGGGGGAAGACACTGAAGCTTTCTTT
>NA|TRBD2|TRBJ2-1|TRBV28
CASSFLGQGRGSSYNEQFF
TGTGCCAGCAGTTTCTTAGGGCAGGGACGCGGGAGCTCCTACAATGAGCAGTTCTTC
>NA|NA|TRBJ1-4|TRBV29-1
CSVGGQSNEKLFF
TGCAGCGTTGGAGGGCAGTCTAATGAAAAACTGTTTTTT
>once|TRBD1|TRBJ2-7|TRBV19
CASRLIPGQGEQYF
TGTGCCAGTAGGCTAATTCCGGGACAGGGGGAGCAGTACTTC
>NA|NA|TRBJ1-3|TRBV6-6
CASSQAYSGNTIYF
TGTGCCAGCAGTCAAGCTTATTCTGGAAACACCATATATTTT
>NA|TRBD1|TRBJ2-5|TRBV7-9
CASSYRQGVRETQYF
TGTGCCAGCAGTTATAGACAGGGTGTTCGAGAGACCCAGTACTTC
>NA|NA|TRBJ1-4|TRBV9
CASSVLTGPNEKLFF
TGTGCCAGCAGCGTCCTGACAGGCCCTAATGAAAAACTGTTTTTT
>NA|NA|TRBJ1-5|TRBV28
CASSDQPRYSSNQPQHF
TGTGCCAGCAGTGATCAGCCCAGGTATTCAAGCAATCAGCCCCAGCATTTT
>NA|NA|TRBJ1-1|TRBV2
CASSPTEVEAFF
TGTGCCAGCAGTCCGACAGAGGTTGAAGCTTTCTTT
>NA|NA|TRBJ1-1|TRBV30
CAWTGQPGIEAFF
TGTGCCTGGACCGGACAGCCGGGGATTGAAGCTTTCTTT
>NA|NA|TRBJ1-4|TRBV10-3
CAISEEIGRGSGKLFF
TGTGCCATCAGTGAGGAAATAGGCAGGGGAAGCGGAAAACTGTTTTTT